The rows below give T cell receptor beta chains drawn from one sample of a study of CD8 T cells in Susac syndrome. One entry per CDR3 protein, called by TCRdb with MiXCR from the immunoSEQ multiplex PCR reads. The table shows 150,000 to 200,000 distinct CDR3 sequences, with about 93% occurring only once. The sequenced material came from CD4+ T cells from PBMCs. All receptors derive from a human donor with multiple sclerosis. CDR3s leave out the opening cysteine and the closing phenylalanine or tryptophan. Fields, in order: J gene, V gene, CDR3 protein.

TRBJ1-4 TRBV30 ASWDEKLF
TRBJ2-7 TRBV7-9 ASSRQTSYEQY
TRBJ2-5 TRBV19 ASSIGTSQETQY
TRBJ2-1 TRBV4-2 ASSSRQLTGTRDEQF
TRBJ2-3 TRBV5-1 ASRSRPSTDTQY
TRBJ2-2 TRBV12-3/TRBV12-4 ASSSGMGTGELF
TRBJ2-5 TRBV29-1 SVDSSQETQY
TRBJ1-1 TRBV4-2 ASSQEDMVTAF
TRBJ1-4 TRBV10-3 AIRDSTGDEKLF
TRBJ2-6 TRBV5-6 ASSLINSGANVLT
TRBJ2-5 TRBV20-1 SAPSLAGKETQY
TRBJ2-7 TRBV5-1 ASSFGQQRTYEQY
TRBJ1-5 TRBV27 ASSLWGGVGQPQH
TRBJ2-1 TRBV2 ASSVIRGNEQF
TRBJ1-2 TRBV11-2 ASSPSRRSYGYT
TRBJ2-1 TRBV6-2/TRBV6-3 ASTPPYPYNEQF
TRBJ2-7 TRBV20-1 SARKGAEEQY
TRBJ2-7 TRBV12-3/TRBV12-4 ASSNPGSTTGVEQY
TRBJ2-2 TRBV20-1 SVSSGQGSNTGELF
TRBJ2-3 TRBV10-3 AISLAGGPTDTQY
TRBJ2-5 TRBV7-2 ASSLGLGKTQY
TRBJ1-1 TRBV3-1 ASSQDWNTEAF
TRBJ2-5 TRBV15 ATSRDSGRMD
TRBJ2-6 TRBV28 ASSTWPGSGANVLT
TRBJ2-3 TRBV11-2 ASSSAQADTQY
TRBJ2-7 TRBV18 ASSPNRDPYEQY
TRBJ2-1 TRBV12-3/TRBV12-4 ASCLTLGEQF
TRBJ1-4 TRBV7-2 ASSPTGDGEKLF
TRBJ2-7 TRBV19 ATGLAGGPSYEQY
TRBJ1-5 TRBV19 ASSISARPQH
TRBJ2-7 TRBV5-1 ASNRDDTGEQY
TRBJ1-5 TRBV19 ASSIGGTIGHQPQH
TRBJ2-5 TRBV5-1 ASSLIRDSLGKTQY
TRBJ1-4 TRBV5-5 ASSPGGVMEKLF
TRBJ2-7 TRBV27 ASSPGAPNVYEQY
TRBJ1-5 TRBV20-1 SAGQGNQPQH
TRBJ1-2 TRBV19 ASSIRPEGGYT
TRBJ1-2 TRBV9 ASSPGGEANYGYT
TRBJ2-5 TRBV5-4 ASSGSWASEDTQY
TRBJ2-2 TRBV2 ASRGGLAGSGELF